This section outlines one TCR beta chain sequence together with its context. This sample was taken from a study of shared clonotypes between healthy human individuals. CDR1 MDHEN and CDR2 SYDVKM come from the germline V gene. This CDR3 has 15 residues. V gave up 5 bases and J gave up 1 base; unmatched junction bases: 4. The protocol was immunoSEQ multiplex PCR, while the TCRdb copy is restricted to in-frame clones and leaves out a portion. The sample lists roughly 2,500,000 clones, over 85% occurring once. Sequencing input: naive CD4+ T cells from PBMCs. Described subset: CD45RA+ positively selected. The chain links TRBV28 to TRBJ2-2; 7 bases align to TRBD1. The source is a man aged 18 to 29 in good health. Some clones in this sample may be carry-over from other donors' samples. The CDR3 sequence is CASSHGTVNTGELFF. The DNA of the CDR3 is TGTGCCAGCAGTCACGGGACAGTGAACACCGGGGAGCTGTTTTTT.